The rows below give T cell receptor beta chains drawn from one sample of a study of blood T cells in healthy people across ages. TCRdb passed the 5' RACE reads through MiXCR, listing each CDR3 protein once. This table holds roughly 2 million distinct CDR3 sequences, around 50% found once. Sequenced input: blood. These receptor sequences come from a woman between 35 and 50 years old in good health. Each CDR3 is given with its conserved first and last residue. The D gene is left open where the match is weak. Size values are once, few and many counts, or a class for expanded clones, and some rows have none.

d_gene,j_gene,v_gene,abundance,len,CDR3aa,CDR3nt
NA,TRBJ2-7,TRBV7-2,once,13,CASSADLYNEQYF,TGTGCCAGCAGCGCCGACCTCTACAATGAGCAGTACTTC
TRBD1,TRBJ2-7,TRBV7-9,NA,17,CASSYWKQGLANYEQYF,TGTGCCAGCAGCTATTGGAAACAGGGGTTAGCGAACTACGAGCAGTACTTC
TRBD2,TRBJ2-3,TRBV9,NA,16,CASSLRTSAYTDTQYF,TGTGCCAGCAGCCTCCGGACTAGCGCCTACACAGATACGCAGTATTTT
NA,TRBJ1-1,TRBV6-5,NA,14,CASSFGTSYTEAFF,TGTGCCAGCAGTTTCGGGACATCTTACACTGAAGCTTTCTTT
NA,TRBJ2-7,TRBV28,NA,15,CASSTGTGFFDEQYF,TGTGCCAGCAGTACCGGGACTGGATTTTTCGATGAGCAGTACTTC
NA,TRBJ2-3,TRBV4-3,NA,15,CASSQRRDLTDTQYF,TGCGCCAGCAGCCAACGACGGGACCTTACAGATACGCAGTATTTT
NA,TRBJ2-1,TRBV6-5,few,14,CASSYEGPHNEQFF,TGTGCCAGCAGTTACGAAGGACCTCATAATGAGCAGTTCTTC
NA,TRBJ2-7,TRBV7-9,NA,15,CARSPEVGLAYEQYF,TGTGCCAGGAGCCCCGAGGTAGGATTGGCCTACGAGCAGTACTTC
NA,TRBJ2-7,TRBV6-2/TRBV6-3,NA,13,CASSPTEPYEQYF,TGTGCCAGCAGCCCGACGGAGCCCTACGAGCAGTACTTC
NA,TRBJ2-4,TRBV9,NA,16,CASSVGGTVKSVEQYF,TGTGCCAGCAGCGTAGGTGGAACCGTAAAGTCCGTTGAGCAGTACTTC
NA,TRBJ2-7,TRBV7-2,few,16,CASSLGQGGLVYEQYF,TGTGCCAGCAGCTTAGGGCAAGGAGGACTTGTCTACGAGCAGTACTTC
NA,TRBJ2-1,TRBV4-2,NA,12,CASSQAQNEQFF,TGTGCCAGCAGCCAAGCACAAAATGAGCAGTTCTTC
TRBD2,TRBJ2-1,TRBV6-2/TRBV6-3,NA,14,CASSSGGAVGEQFF,TGTGCCAGCAGTAGCGGGGGGGCCGTTGGAGAGCAGTTCTTC
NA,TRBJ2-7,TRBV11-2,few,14,CASSFGIASYEQYF,TGTGCCAGCAGCTTTGGGATTGCATCCTACGAGCAGTACTTC
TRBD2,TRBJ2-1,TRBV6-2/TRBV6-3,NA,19,CASSYSGLAGVPHRNEQFF,TGTGCCAGCAGTTACTCGGGACTAGCGGGGGTTCCACATAGGAATGAGCAGTTCTTC
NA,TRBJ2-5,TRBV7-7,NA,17,CASSPAGGARRQETQYF,TGTGCTAGCAGCCCGGCTGGGGGGGCTCGGCGACAAGAGACCCAGTACTTC
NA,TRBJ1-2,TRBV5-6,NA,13,CASSGSTPYGYTF,TGTGCCAGCAGCGGATCAACCCCCTATGGCTACACCTTC
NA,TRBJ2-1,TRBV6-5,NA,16,CASRHTGSRTYNEQFF,TGTGCCAGCAGACATACAGGGAGTCGGACGTATAATGAGCAGTTCTTC
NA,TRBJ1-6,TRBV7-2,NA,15,CASSPGVAINSPLHF,TGTGCCAGCAGCCCCGGAGTCGCCATAAATTCACCCCTCCACTTT
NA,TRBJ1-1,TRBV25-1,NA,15,CASSEFAGKNTEAFF,TGTGCCAGCAGTGAATTTGCTGGGAAGAACACTGAAGCTTTCTTT